The count of the clone carrying this T cell receptor beta chain is one. The data belong to a study of blood T cell repertoires in COVID-19. Study-wide context: The cDNA or gDNA used as material had been derived from T cells, B-cell-depleted T cells, or PBMCs.

In the original processing: From reference gene primer amplification, estimates of nucleated cell counts were derived. Repertoires were generated with immunoSEQ multiplex PCR, while TCRdb's copy carries only in-frame clones and drops some. The V and J calls and clone size are taken from that table; D and trimming were inferred from the DNA. In the table there are 130,000 to 150,000 clones, just under 90% of which are singletons. The CDR3 is made up of 19 amino acids. Per germline, CDR1 SGHTS and CDR2 YDEGEE. Unmatched junction bases numbered 17, after V lost 4 bases and J lost 1 base. This sequence joins TRBV5-8 and TRBJ1-1; 9 bases are a match to TRBD1. Sequencing used peripheral blood. This clonotype was sampled from a woman in her 50s with active or convalescent COVID-19. CDR3: CASSQRDRELPWANTEAFF. The CDR3 DNA is TGTGCCAGCAGCCAACGGGACAGGGAGCTCCCGTGGGCGAACACTGAAGCTTTCTTT.